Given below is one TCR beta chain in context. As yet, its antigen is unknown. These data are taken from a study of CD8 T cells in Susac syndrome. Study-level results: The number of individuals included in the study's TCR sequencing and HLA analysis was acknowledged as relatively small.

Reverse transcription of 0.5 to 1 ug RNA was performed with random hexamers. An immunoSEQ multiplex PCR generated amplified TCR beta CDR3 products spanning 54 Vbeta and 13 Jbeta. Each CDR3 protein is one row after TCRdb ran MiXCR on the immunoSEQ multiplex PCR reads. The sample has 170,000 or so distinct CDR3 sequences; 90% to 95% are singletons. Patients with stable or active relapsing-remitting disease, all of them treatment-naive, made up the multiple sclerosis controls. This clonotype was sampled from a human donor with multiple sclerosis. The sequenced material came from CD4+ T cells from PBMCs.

The DNA for the CDR3 is TGTGCCAGCAGTGTCGAGGGGACTCCCTTTACCGGGGAGCTGTTTTTT. Translation: CASSVEGTPFTGELFF. This rearrangement joins TRBV9 to TRBJ2-2; D is perhaps TRBD2 (6 bases). V dropped 5 bases and J dropped 5 bases, with 19 bases sitting between them. The CDR3 runs 16 residues. The germline CDR1 and CDR2 sequences are SGDLS and YYNGEE.